Sequencing of this T cell receptor (beta chain) was carried out in a study of T cell repertoires in cytomegalovirus infection. Study-level background: Both a matching HLA type and CMV infection were indicated by public TCR beta signatures.

Study-level results: The response measured ex vivo was dominated by TCR beta clonotypes (HLA-C-restricted and CMV-specific). Using cumulative public TCR beta family frequency, the authors identified those who carried CMV together with the relevant HLA.

One entry per CDR3 protein, called by TCRdb with MiXCR from the reads. The sample lists 210,000 or so distinct CDR3 sequences, approximately 7% occurring once. The CDR3 is 13 residues long. V gave up 4 bases and J gave up 7 bases, with 16 bases separating them. Germline CDR1 is SQVTM and CDR2 is ANQGSEA. At least ten counts were recorded for this clonotype. Its antigen remains unknown. Sequencing input: PBMCs. The chain recombines TRBV29-1 with TRBJ1-2; maybe TRBD1 (6 bases). The clonotype was recovered from a human donor in good health (CMV status not recorded). Some clones in this sample may be carry-over from other donors' samples. CDR3 in amino acids: CSVGWLGALGYTF. The CDR3 coding sequence is TGCAGCGTTGGCTGGTTGGGGGCGCTTGGCTACACCTTC.